The present entry profiles one TCR beta chain with its context. The target antigen is unknown. Looked up from germline, CDR1 is SGHTS and CDR2 is YDEGEE. Trimming took 2 bases from V and 0 from J; bases not matched to a gene: 5. The CDR3 is made up of 15 amino acids. This entry is derived from a study of cytomegalovirus exposure and HLA in healthy donors. Study-wide findings and caveats: Some public TCRs appeared in many individuals, while most sequences were rare. Later genetic work tied a missense DCLRE1C variant to beta-chain V and J trimming. The classifier reportedly diagnosed cytomegalovirus status with high sensitivity and specificity.

The PCR used 60 Vbeta and 13 Jbeta primers. Measured with immunoSEQ multiplex PCR; TCRdb has only the in-frame clones, and not every one. Among 120,000 or so clones listed, 80% were seen once. The donors gave bone marrow, and they were healthy. This TCR derives from a man younger than 45 in good health and CMV-seronegative. V is TRBV5-8 and J is TRBJ2-7, with TRBD2 identical over 7 bases. Input material: PBMCs. The CDR3 reads CASSFGGSPSYEQYF. The CDR3 coding sequence is TGTGCCAGCAGCTTCGGCGGGAGTCCCTCCTACGAGCAGTACTTC. Full variable domain (outside the CDR3, taken from reference TRBV5-8 and TRBJ2-7): EAGVTQSPTHLIKTRGQQATLRCSPISGHTSVYWYQQALGLGLQFLLWYDEGEERNRGNFPPRFSGRQFPNYSSELNVNALELEDSALYLCASSFGGSPSYEQYFGPGTRLTVT.